Listed here is a single T cell receptor beta chain. Relative to its sample, this clone is medium-sized (0.01 to 0.1%). The antigen it binds to is not known. Qualities for individual bases were not recorded, and no much larger clone is one base off. The CDR3 has 14 amino acids, counting the end cysteine and phenylalanine. Just CDR3 DNA is preserved here, 42 bases in frame from base 1. Trimming costs V 6 bases and J 6 bases, and their ends lie 15 bases apart. As encoded in the germline V gene, CDR1 is MNHEY while CDR2 is SVGAGI. The collaborating institutions used their own protocols to collect whole blood in K2EDTA tubes. For TCRbeta analysis, collaborators shipped samples in one of three forms: frozen whole blood, isolated PBMCs, or DNA extracted from either of those sample types. The immunoSEQ Assay, a bias-controlled multiplex PCR, was used to amplify TCRbeta CDR3 regions from genomic DNA. Under the source paper's analysis protocol: The number of nucleated cells in each sample was estimated from the amplification of reference gene primers within the assay. To quantify the absolute abundance of each unique TCRbeta CDR3 rearrangement, sequence reads were collapsed and filtered. For each sample, productive Simpson clonality was calculated by taking the square root of Simpson's diversity index across productive rearrangements. The immuneACCESS repertoire file appears here via TCRdb, limited to in-frame rearrangements. These files lack a portion of the clones; in checked studies, under half of the deficit traces to unresolved V genes, and the cause of the others is not known. That table supplies the V and J calls and clone size; D and trimming were determined from the DNA. For this sample the table gives around 180,000 clones, of which 80% were detected only once. About 6.8% of the sample is in the top ten clones.

The data were obtained in a study of blood T cell repertoires in COVID-19 (dated by TCRdb to the early 2020s). Regarding the study in general: Samples covering the acute and convalescent phases of COVID-19 were provided by collaborators in the United States, Italy and Spain. The prospective study material was composed of cDNA or gDNA derived from T cells, B-cell-depleted T cells, or PBMCs. The dataset comprised deeply sampled blood TCRbeta repertoires from subjects exposed to, actively infected with, or recovered from COVID-19. The repertoires were released in a freely available public database intended as a resource for research on the immune response to SARS-CoV-2. The samples were drawn from two sources: the first 160 participants of the ongoing ImmuneRACE study, and about 1,300 subjects contributed by 6 global collaborators. Nearly every sample came with metadata listing a de-identified subject ID, COVID-19 status, age in years and sex. Where available, HLA class I and class II types were taken from metadata supplied by the sample provider and were not determined by assay-based typing.

Results the study describes overall, beyond this receptor: Clinical and demographic metadata were provided uncurated, with the amount varying by source and participant.

The sample comprised peripheral blood. The source is a man between 65 and 85 years old with active or convalescent COVID-19. The V and J genes are TRBV6-5 and TRBJ2-1, with a weak D call of TRBD2 (6 bases match). Read as DNA, the sequence is TGTGCCAGCAGGTACGGGGAGCGGGTCAATGAGCAGTTCTTC. Its protein is CASRYGERVNEQFF.